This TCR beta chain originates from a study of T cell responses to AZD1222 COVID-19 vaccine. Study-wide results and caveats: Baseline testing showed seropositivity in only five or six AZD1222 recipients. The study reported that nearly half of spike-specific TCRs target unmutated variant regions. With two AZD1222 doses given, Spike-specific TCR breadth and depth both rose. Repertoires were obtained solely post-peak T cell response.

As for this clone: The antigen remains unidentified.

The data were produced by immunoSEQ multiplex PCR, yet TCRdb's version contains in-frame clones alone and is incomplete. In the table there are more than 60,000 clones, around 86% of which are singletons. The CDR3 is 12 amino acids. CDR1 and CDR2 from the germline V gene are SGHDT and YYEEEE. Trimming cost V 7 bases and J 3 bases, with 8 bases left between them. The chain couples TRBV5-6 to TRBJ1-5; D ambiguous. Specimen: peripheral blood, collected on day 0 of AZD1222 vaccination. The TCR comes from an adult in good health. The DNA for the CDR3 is TGTGCCAGCTCCCGGCCCAATCAGCCCCAGCATTTT. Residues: CASSRPNQPQHF.